This is a list of T cell receptor beta chains from one sample in a study of cytomegalovirus exposure and HLA in healthy donors. Sequencing used immunoSEQ multiplex PCR; TCRdb keeps in-frame clones, though not all of them. The sample totals roughly 80,000 clones. Specimen: PBMCs. The source is a girl aged 5 to 17 in good health and CMV-seropositive. The CDR3 runs from the conserved cysteine through the conserved F or W. The D gene is left open where the match is weak.

>.|TRBV4-1|TRBJ2-5
CASSQEGREKETQYF
TGCGCCAGCAGCCAAGAAGGACGGGAAAAAGAGACCCAGTACTTC
>TRBD2|TRBV4-3|TRBJ2-2
CASSQLLAGNTGELFF
TGCGCCAGCAGCCAATTACTAGCGGGGAACACCGGGGAGCTGTTTTTT
>.|TRBV5-1|TRBJ2-3
CASSLERADTQYF
TGCGCCAGCAGCTTAGAGCGGGCAGATACGCAGTATTTT
>TRBD2|TRBV18|TRBJ2-7
CASSSTSGGANPYEQYF
TGTGCCAGCTCATCCACTAGCGGGGGGGCGAATCCCTACGAGCAGTACTTC
>TRBD1|TRBV7-9|TRBJ1-1
CATMTGGGMNTEAFF
TGTGCCACGATGACAGGGGGCGGGATGAACACTGAAGCTTTCTTT
>.|TRBV27|TRBJ1-6
CASSQGSPDSPLHF
TGTGCCAGCAGTCAGGGGAGTCCCGATTCACCCCTCCACTTT
>TRBD2|TRBV5-4|TRBJ2-5
CASSSRAPSGGRVTQYF
TGTGCCAGCAGCTCACGAGCACCTAGCGGGGGTAGGGTGACCCAGTACTTC
>TRBD1|TRBV15|TRBJ2-3
CATSSKQGSTDTQYF
TGTGCCACCAGCAGTAAACAGGGGAGCACAGATACGCAGTATTTT
>.|TRBV5-6|TRBJ1-1
CASSLDSTYTEAFF
TGTGCCAGCAGCTTAGACTCGACCTACACTGAAGCTTTCTTT
>TRBD2|TRBV9|TRBJ2-1
CASSGSGGDNEQFF
TGTGCCAGCAGCGGTAGCGGGGGGGACAATGAGCAGTTCTTC
>.|TRBV30|TRBJ1-6
CAWSPSRVNSPLHF
TGTGCCTGGAGCCCGTCCAGGGTAAATTCACCCCTCCACTTT
>.|TRBV27|TRBJ1-5
CASSSLGPNQPQHF
TGTGCCAGCAGCTCATTGGGGCCCAATCAGCCCCAGCATTTT
>.|TRBV7-9|TRBJ2-3
CASSPTRGVADTQYF
TGTGCCAGCAGCCCCACTCGGGGAGTCGCAGATACGCAGTATTTT
>.|TRBV6-1|TRBJ1-5
CASSDWAGDQPQHF
TGTGCCAGCAGTGACTGGGCAGGGGATCAGCCCCAGCATTTT
>.|TRBV7-3|TRBJ1-6
CASSTRGGSGALHF
TGTGCCAGCAGCACCCGGGGAGGGAGTGGGGCCCTCCACTTT
>.|TRBV6-6|TRBJ1-2
CASRRNLQGSGYTF
TGTGCCAGCAGGCGTAACCTTCAGGGGTCTGGCTACACCTTC
>.|TRBV7-9|TRBJ2-7
CASSGVDRPVYEQYF
TGTGCCAGCAGCGGAGTTGACCGCCCCGTCTACGAGCAGTACTTC
>.|TRBV19|TRBJ1-5
CASSIGYGVRGINQPQHF
TGTGCCAGTAGTATAGGTTATGGGGTAAGGGGGATAAATCAGCCCCAGCATTTT
>TRBD1|TRBV19|TRBJ1-2
CASSPWTGDRGYTF
TGTGCCAGTAGTCCCTGGACAGGAGATAGGGGCTACACCTTC
>.|TRBV4-3|TRBJ2-7
CASSQDDKGDYEQYF
TGCGCCAGCAGCCAAGATGACAAGGGGGACTACGAGCAGTACTTC
>TRBD1|TRBV6-5|TRBJ2-3
CASSFHRGYTDTQYF
TGTGCCAGCAGTTTCCACAGGGGTTACACAGATACGCAGTATTTT
>.|TRBV5-1|TRBJ1-6
CASSLVLGPNSPLHF
TGCGCCAGCAGCTTGGTCTTGGGGCCAAATTCACCCCTCCACTTT
>.|TRBV4-1|TRBJ1-1
CASSHPPGQKNTEAFF
TGCGCCAGCAGCCACCCCCCAGGACAGAAGAACACTGAAGCTTTCTTT
>.|TRBV4-3|TRBJ2-7
CASSQGGRGEQYF
TGCGCCAGCAGCCAAGGAGGAAGGGGCGAGCAGTACTTC
>.|TRBV13|TRBJ1-2
CASSQRAGAGMNYGYTF
TGTGCCAGCAGCCAAAGGGCTGGAGCGGGGATGAATTATGGCTACACCTTC
>TRBD1|TRBV12-5|TRBJ1-6
CASGVGQYNSPLHF
TGTGCTAGTGGCGTGGGACAGTATAATTCACCCCTCCACTTT
>.|TRBV5-4|TRBJ2-3
CASSLATSTDTQYF
TGTGCCAGCAGCTTAGCGACTAGCACAGATACGCAGTATTTT
>TRBD1|TRBV2|TRBJ1-2
CASRGGQGRSGYTF
TGTGCCAGCAGAGGGGGACAGGGGCGCTCTGGCTACACCTTC
>.|TRBV6-5|TRBJ1-1
CASSYGVGHDTEAFF
TGTGCCAGCAGTTACGGAGTTGGACATGACACTGAAGCTTTCTTT
>.|TRBV10-3|TRBJ2-3
CAISRQQSTDTQYF
TGTGCCATCAGTCGACAGCAATCCACAGATACGCAGTATTTT